A selection of T cell receptor beta chains follows, all from one sample in a study of T-cell reconstitution after alpha-beta-depleted transplantation in children. One entry per CDR3 protein results from TCRdb running MiXCR on the PCR reads. The data contain a few hundred thousand distinct CDR3 sequences, roughly 27% of them singletons. Sequences were derived from PBMCs, sampled before TCRalphabeta/CD19-depleted stem cell transplant. These receptor sequences come from a boy younger than two with Wiskott-Aldrich syndrome, due to receive a stem cell transplant. Both conserved end residues are part of each CDR3. The D gene is left open where the match is weak. The size entry is marked missing in some rows and otherwise reads once, few, many or a size class.

J: TRBJ2-3
V: TRBV15
D: -
size: -
DNA: TGTGCCACCAGCAGGCTCACAGATACGCAGTATTTT
CDR3: CATSRLTDTQYF

J: TRBJ2-1
V: TRBV6-1
D: TRBD2
size: few
DNA: TGTGCCAGCAGTGAATTAACTAGCGGGAGCAATGAGCAGTTCTTC
CDR3: CASSELTSGSNEQFF

J: TRBJ2-1
V: TRBV20-1
D: TRBD2
size: -
DNA: TGCAGTGCTAGAGATTTCGGTAGCGGGAGGGGTGAGCAGTTCTTC
CDR3: CSARDFGSGRGEQFF

J: TRBJ2-1
V: TRBV29-1
D: TRBD1
size: -
DNA: TGCAGCGTTGAATACCCGGCCGGGGACAGCTACAATGAGCAGTTCTTC
CDR3: CSVEYPAGDSYNEQFF

J: TRBJ2-7
V: TRBV25-1
D: -
size: few
DNA: TGTGCCAGCAGTGAATACAGGAGCTCCTACGAGCAGTACTTC
CDR3: CASSEYRSSYEQYF

J: TRBJ2-2
V: TRBV20-1
D: TRBD2
size: -
DNA: TGCAGTGCTAGAGTTAGCGGGAGGGCCTCTTTGGGGCTGTTTTTT
CDR3: CSARVSGRASLGLFF

J: TRBJ2-7
V: TRBV29-1
D: TRBD1
size: few
DNA: TGCAGCGTTGTAGGACAGGACTCCTACGAGCAGTACTTC
CDR3: CSVVGQDSYEQYF

J: TRBJ1-3
V: TRBV25-1
D: -
size: few
DNA: TGTGCCAGCAGCCCGGCGCCGGGCCGCTCTGGAAACACCATATATTTT
CDR3: CASSPAPGRSGNTIYF

J: TRBJ2-7
V: TRBV20-1
D: TRBD2
size: few
DNA: TGCAGTGCCCGACTAGCGGGAAATACCTACGAGCAGTACTTC
CDR3: CSARLAGNTYEQYF

J: TRBJ2-7
V: TRBV12-3/TRBV12-4
D: -
size: few
DNA: TGTGCCAGCAGTCCGTCCGCTCCCTACGAGCAGTACTTC
CDR3: CASSPSAPYEQYF

J: TRBJ2-7
V: TRBV5-1
D: TRBD2
size: -
DNA: TGCGCCAGCAGCTGGGGACTAGCGGGAGCAATTTCAGCCGAGCAGTACTTC
CDR3: CASSWGLAGAISAEQYF

J: TRBJ2-1
V: TRBV20-1
D: TRBD2
size: -
DNA: TGCAGTGGACTCGGCGGGAGGGCCGGCGGTGAGCAGTTCTTC
CDR3: CSGLGGRAGGEQFF

J: TRBJ2-7
V: TRBV18
D: TRBD1
size: few
DNA: TGTGCCAGCTCACAGGGGACAGGGGGCTTCTACGAGCAGTACTTC
CDR3: CASSQGTGGFYEQYF

J: TRBJ2-7
V: TRBV24-1
D: -
size: few
DNA: TGTGCCACCAGTGATTCCGGGCGGGACGGAACCGAGCAGTACTTC
CDR3: CATSDSGRDGTEQYF

J: TRBJ1-2
V: TRBV7-8
D: -
size: -
DNA: TGTGCCAGCAGCTACCCGACTGTGGGGGGCTACACCTTC
CDR3: CASSYPTVGGYTF

J: TRBJ1-5
V: TRBV12-3/TRBV12-4
D: -
size: -
DNA: TGTGCCAGCAGTTTAGTCTCAATCGGGGATCAGCCCCAGCATTTT
CDR3: CASSLVSIGDQPQHF

J: TRBJ2-1
V: TRBV10-3
D: TRBD2
size: -
DNA: TGTGCCATCAGCAGCACTAGCGGCTCCTACAATGAGCAGTTCTTC
CDR3: CAISSTSGSYNEQFF

J: TRBJ2-1
V: TRBV10-3
D: TRBD2
size: -
DNA: TGTGCCATCAGTGAGGCGGGAGGGCCTGGCTATGAGCAGTTCTTC
CDR3: CAISEAGGPGYEQFF

J: TRBJ2-1
V: TRBV6-1
D: TRBD2
size: few
DNA: TGTGCCAGCAGTAGGGGACTAGCGGGAGTGCAGTTCTTC
CDR3: CASSRGLAGVQFF

J: TRBJ2-4
V: TRBV20-1
D: -
size: -
DNA: TGCAGTGCTAGCCGGGGACAACTAGCCAAAAACATTCAGTACTTC
CDR3: CSASRGQLAKNIQYF

J: TRBJ2-5
V: TRBV20-1
D: -
size: few
DNA: TGCAGTGCTCTTACCAGGGGAGTCGGGGAGACCCAGTACTTC
CDR3: CSALTRGVGETQYF

J: TRBJ2-1
V: TRBV12-3/TRBV12-4
D: TRBD2
size: few
DNA: TGTGCCAGCAGTCTACAATCGCTAGCGGGGGTCGACAATGAGCAGTTCTTC
CDR3: CASSLQSLAGVDNEQFF

J: TRBJ2-3
V: TRBV15
D: TRBD2
size: few
DNA: TGTGCCACCAGCAGAGATCGAGCGGGAGTTACAGATACGCAGTATTTT
CDR3: CATSRDRAGVTDTQYF

J: TRBJ1-4
V: TRBV5-1
D: TRBD1
size: -
DNA: TGCGCCAGCAGCTTGGGGACAGGGCGTCGTGAAAAACTGTTTTTT
CDR3: CASSLGTGRREKLFF

J: TRBJ2-2
V: TRBV27
D: TRBD1
size: -
DNA: TGTGCCAGCAGTCCAGGGGGTTTCGGGGAGCTGTTTTTT
CDR3: CASSPGGFGELFF

J: TRBJ2-5
V: TRBV28
D: -
size: -
DNA: TGTGCCAGCAGTTTATCCGTCTCGGGGGGCGAGACCCAGTACTTC
CDR3: CASSLSVSGGETQYF

J: TRBJ2-2
V: TRBV5-1
D: -
size: -
DNA: TGCGCCAGCAGCTTGGTGGTCGGTAACACCGGGGAGCTGTTTTTT
CDR3: CASSLVVGNTGELFF

J: TRBJ2-1
V: TRBV2
D: TRBD1
size: -
DNA: TGTGCCAGCAGATCCGGGACAGTTCCCCCCTTC
CDR3: CASRSGTVPPF

J: TRBJ2-3
V: TRBV2
D: -
size: -
DNA: TGTGCCAGCATGATCAGGACAGATACGCAGTATTTT
CDR3: CASMIRTDTQYF

J: TRBJ2-1
V: TRBV5-1
D: -
size: -
DNA: TGCGCCAGCAGCGGGGGAGTCAATGAGCAGTTCTTC
CDR3: CASSGGVNEQFF

J: TRBJ2-1
V: TRBV5-6
D: -
size: -
DNA: TGTGCCAGCAGCTTGGTGGACCCCTACAATGAGCAGTTCTTC
CDR3: CASSLVDPYNEQFF

J: TRBJ1-1
V: TRBV5-1
D: -
size: -
DNA: TGCGCCAGCAGCTTGGGGCATGGCGGGAGTACTGAAGCTTTCTTT
CDR3: CASSLGHGGSTEAFF

J: TRBJ1-2
V: TRBV20-1
D: TRBD1
size: -
DNA: TGCAGTGCTACAATCGAACAGGGGGTTAACTATGGCTACACCTTC
CDR3: CSATIEQGVNYGYTF

J: TRBJ1-5
V: TRBV20-1
D: -
size: -
DNA: TGCAGTGCCCGGAGGGGGGGCGGGCAGCCCCAGCATTTT
CDR3: CSARRGGGQPQHF

J: TRBJ2-7
V: TRBV10-3
D: TRBD1
size: few
DNA: TGTGCCATCAGCCGGACAGGGGGTAAATACGAGCAGTACTTC
CDR3: CAISRTGGKYEQYF

J: TRBJ2-1
V: TRBV7-3
D: TRBD1
size: few
DNA: TGTGCCAGCAGCTATACAGGGGGACGGATCAATGAGCAGTTCTTC
CDR3: CASSYTGGRINEQFF

J: TRBJ2-1
V: TRBV5-1
D: TRBD2
size: -
DNA: TGCGCCAGCAGCTTGAGAGGGGAGGGGTTGGATGAGCAGTTCTTC
CDR3: CASSLRGEGLDEQFF

J: TRBJ2-1
V: TRBV3-1
D: TRBD2
size: -
DNA: TGTGCCAGCAGCCCGGGACTAGCCTATACCTACAATGAGCAGTTCTTC
CDR3: CASSPGLAYTYNEQFF

J: TRBJ2-1
V: TRBV12-3/TRBV12-4
D: TRBD2
size: -
DNA: TGTGCCAGCAGTGGCGGGGTAGCGGGTGGTATAGAGCAGTTCTTC
CDR3: CASSGGVAGGIEQFF

J: TRBJ2-2
V: TRBV7-2
D: -
size: -
DNA: TGTGCCTCGGGCCGCGGGACGACCGGGGAGCTGTTTTTT
CDR3: CASGRGTTGELFF

J: TRBJ2-1
V: TRBV4-1
D: -
size: -
DNA: TGCGCCAGCAGCCAAACTCAGAACTCCTACAATGAGCAGTTCTTC
CDR3: CASSQTQNSYNEQFF

J: TRBJ1-2
V: TRBV12-3/TRBV12-4
D: -
size: many
DNA: TGTGCCAGCAGTTTAGGTCCGGTTAACTATGGCTACACCTTC
CDR3: CASSLGPVNYGYTF